This T cell receptor beta chain was sequenced during a study of T cell repertoires in ileal Crohn's disease. Findings and caveats of the study: Mucosal expansions were suggested to be mainly CD8 T cells.

V shed 2 bases and J shed 5 bases, with 4 bases lying between them. The CDR3 length is 11 residues. CDR1 and CDR2 from the germline V gene are SGHRS and YFSETQ. This clone was counted between two and nine times. The target antigen is unknown. Per sample, 400 to 550 nanograms of biopsy DNA were TCRB immunosequenced. Sequencing used immunoSEQ multiplex PCR; TCRdb keeps in-frame clones, though not all of them. The sample lists around 7,700 clones, more than 80% seen once, with 4.5% to 6% in the top ten. The V and J genes are TRBV5-1 and TRBJ1-1; no clear D. The sequence was obtained from an adult with Crohn's disease. The material sequenced was ileal tissue. DNA for the CDR3: TGCGCCAGCAGCTTCGGGACTGAAGCTTTCTTT. It is translated as CASSFGTEAFF.